This passage covers 26 T cell receptor beta chains from one sample sequenced in a study of T cells in localized non-small cell lung cancer. Profiling relied on immunoSEQ multiplex PCR, and the TCRdb table lists in-frame clones only, not all of them. The data contain 25,000 to 35,000 clones, 85% to 95% of them seen just once; the ten biggest clones take up 25% to 35%. Sequences were derived from peripheral blood, sampled before any cancer treatment. These receptors came from an older female donor with stage I lung adenocarcinoma.

The rearrangement links TRBV5-1 to TRBJ2-2; D is unresolved. Between the trimmed V and J ends, which lost 6 bases and 1 base, there was a span of 10 bases. The length of the CDR3 is 14 residues. Germline lookup yields CDR1 SGHRS and CDR2 YFSETQ. The CDR3 nucleotides are TGCGCCAGCAATCAGAAACAGAACACCGGGGAGCTGTTTTTT. Protein product: CASNQKQNTGELFF.

CDR3 loop: CASSTLGTGKGVHEQYF. CDR3 coding DNA: TGTGCCAGCAGCACGTTGGGGACAGGCAAAGGGGTCCACGAGCAGTACTTC. The chain is built from TRBV5-4 and TRBJ2-7, with TRBD1 matching over 8 bases. CDR1 SGHNT and CDR2 YYREEE come from the germline V gene (reference sequence). This CDR3 contains 17 residues. V trimming: 4 bases; J trimming: 5 bases; junction bases outside the gene matches: 17.

The chain couples TRBV5-1 to TRBJ1-2, with 7 bases that match TRBD1. CDR1 and CDR2 (germline): SGHRS, YFSETQ. J gave up 10 bases and V 3 bases, and 6 bases lay outside the gene matches. The CDR3 is 12 amino acids. As DNA, the CDR3 is TGCGCCAGCAGCTGGGGACAGAGAAACTACACCTTC. It yields the protein CASSWGQRNYTF.

This clone came up once. This chain connects TRBV6-5 to TRBJ2-3, with 8 nucleotides matching TRBD1. The trim removed 6 bases at V and 6 bases at J, leaving 11 bases unmatched. The CDR3 is 15 amino acids. Germline V gene data show CDR1 as MNHEY and CDR2 as SVGAGI. CDR3 DNA: TGTGCCAGCAGCCAGACTACGACAGGGGTTGATACGCAGTATTTT. This encodes CASSQTTTGVDTQYF.

This chain uses TRBV11-2 with TRBJ2-1; 9 positions agree with TRBD1. Germline V gene data show CDR1 as SGHAT and CDR2 as FQNNGV. CDR3 length equals 16 residues. Unmatched junction bases numbered 8, after V lost 6 bases and J lost 2 bases. CDR3 amino acids: CASRGQGIGAYNEQFF. The CDR3 coding sequence is TGTGCCAGCAGAGGACAGGGGATTGGGGCCTACAATGAGCAGTTCTTC.

This clone was recorded once. The chain employs TRBV7-6 and TRBJ2-2, with no clear D. Germline V CDR1 and CDR2: SGHVS, FNYEAQ. Trimming removed 1 base from V and 9 bases from J, with 6 bases in between. CDR3 length: 12 residues. The DNA of the CDR3 is TGTGCCAGCAGCTTAGAATTTCGGGAGCTGTTTTTT. Encoded protein: CASSLEFRELFF.

The chain links TRBV6-1 to TRBJ1-5; D is unresolved. Germline CDR1 reads MNHNS; CDR2 reads SASEGT. V was trimmed by 1 base and J by 7 bases, leaving 14 bases between them. The CDR3 sequence is 15 residues long. CDR3: CASSEVSRTWQPQHF. CDR3 sequence (DNA): TGTGCCAGCAGTGAAGTGTCCCGGACGTGGCAGCCCCAGCATTTT.

The genes are TRBV7-9 and TRBJ2-2, with D hard to call. Germline CDR1 SEHNR, CDR2 FQNEAQ (reference sequence). Trimming stripped 0 bases from V and 3 bases from J, with 8 bases between. The CDR3 contains 15 residues. CDR3 loop: CASSLASIDTGELFF. The CDR3 coding sequence is TGTGCCAGCAGCTTAGCGTCTATAGACACCGGGGAGCTGTTTTTT.

The V gene is TRBV10-3, the J gene TRBJ2-7; 7 bases align to TRBD1. The CDR3 contains 14 residues. Trimming at V came to 0 bases and at J to 5 bases, leaving 4 bases not matched to a gene. Germline CDR1 ENHRY, CDR2 SYGVKD. The chain's CDR3 is CAISESLTGHEQYF. The CDR3 DNA reads TGTGCCATCAGTGAGTCCCTGACAGGGCACGAGCAGTACTTC.

The chain is built from TRBV28 and TRBJ2-7, with D maybe TRBD2 (5 bases). Germline values: CDR1 MDHEN, CDR2 SYDVKM. Trimming cost V 1 base and J 1 base, with 11 bases left between them. The CDR3 sequence is 15 residues long. The CDR3 DNA sequence: TGTGCCAGCAGTTTATTAGTGGGGAGTTCCTACGAGCAGTACTTC. Translated, it gives CASSLLVGSSYEQYF.

The CDR3 DNA follows: TGTGCCATTGCCGCCAACAGCGATGAGCAGTTCTTC. It specifies CAIAANSDEQFF. The chain joins TRBV10-3 to TRBJ2-1; D is unclear. The V gene's germline CDR1 is ENHRY and CDR2 SYGVKD. V was cut by 9 bases and J by 8 bases, with 14 bases left in between. The length of the CDR3 is 12 residues.

This rearrangement joins TRBV7-2 to TRBJ2-3; D unresolved. Germline V gene data show CDR1 as SGHTA and CDR2 as FQGNSA. There are 12 residues in the CDR3. The V and J ends lost 5 bases and 9 bases respectively, with 12 bases between them. This chain's CDR3 is CASSRSQGTQYF. In DNA form, the CDR3 reads TGTGCCAGCAGCCGCTCACAAGGGACGCAGTATTTT.

The chain carries TRBV5-1 and TRBJ1-1, with D possibly TRBD1 on 5 matching bases. The V end lost 0 bases, the J end lost 6 bases, and 18 bases lay between the germline ends. Germline CDR1 reads SGHRS; CDR2 reads YFSETQ. CDR3 length equals 16 residues. The DNA of the CDR3 is TGCGCCAGCAGCTTGGTACGGGGCCTCTCGGGCGCTGAAGCTTTCTTT. Translation gives CASSLVRGLSGAEAFF.

This sequence joins TRBV11-2 and TRBJ1-5; maybe TRBD1 (5 bases). The germline V gene has CDR1 SGHAT and CDR2 FQNNGV. The germline V and J ends were trimmed by 5 bases and 6 bases, with 20 bases remaining between them. The CDR3 contains 16 residues. The chain's CDR3 is CASSLRVGGEGQPQHF. The CDR3 coding sequence is TGTGCCAGCAGCCTTAGGGTTGGGGGAGAAGGTCAGCCCCAGCATTTT.

This clone was seen just once. The J gene is TRBJ2-7, the V gene TRBV27, with 11 bases identical to TRBD2. This CDR3 has 17 residues. From germline, CDR1 is MNHEY and CDR2 SMNVEV (reference sequence). J lost 2 bases, V lost 4 bases, and 10 bases had no gene match. The CDR3 coding sequence is TGTGCCAGCAGTTCCTTGGGACTAGCGGACTCTACCTACGAGCAGTACTTC. Protein product: CASSSLGLADSTYEQYF.

The chain couples TRBV30 to TRBJ1-4, with a weak D call TRBD1 (6 bases). CDR3 length: 15 residues. The V gene lost 2 bases and the J gene lost 5 bases, with 15 bases spanning the gap. Germline-derived CDR1 and CDR2 are GTSNPN and SVGIG (reference sequence). The CDR3 DNA follows: TGTGCCTGGAGTCCCGGGGGCGTTCGGAATGAAAAACTGTTTTTT. The encoded protein is CAWSPGGVRNEKLFF. The whole variable domain, remainder taken from reference TRBV30 and TRBJ1-4, is SQTIHQWPATLVQPVGSPLSLECTVEGTSNPNLYWYRQAAGRGLQLLFYSVGIGQISSEVPQNLSASRPQDRQFILSSKKLLLSDSGFYLCAWSPGGVRNEKLFFGSGTQLSVL.

The chain carries TRBV27 and TRBJ2-3; D unresolved. The germline V and J ends were trimmed by 3 bases and 1 base, with 11 bases remaining between them. Germline V gene sequence: CDR1 MNHEY, CDR2 SMNVEV (reference sequence). The length of the CDR3 is 15 residues. CDR3 sequence reads: CASSLTERGTDTQYF. DNA for the CDR3: TGTGCCAGCAGTTTGACGGAACGGGGCACAGATACGCAGTATTTT.

This rearrangement joins TRBV2 to TRBJ2-5, with a weak D call TRBD1 (5 bases). CDR3 length: 11 amino acids. The germline V gene has CDR1 SNHLY and CDR2 FYNNEI. With 6 bases removed from V and 7 bases from J, the gap between germline ends came to 9 bases. The CDR3 region is CASRQDGTQYF. CDR3 DNA sequence: TGTGCCAGCAGACAGGATGGGACCCAGTACTTC.

V gene TRBV14 combines with J gene TRBJ1-5; D is unclear. Trimming shortened V by 5 bases and J by 3 bases, and 8 bases separated the two germline ends. This CDR3 spans 13 amino acids. CDR1 is SGHDN, CDR2 FVKESK, per germline. CDR3 nucleotides: TGTGCCAGCAGCGAGGGTAACAATCAGCCCCAGCATTTT. Translated: CASSEGNNQPQHF.

This clone was counted only a few times. This chain joins TRBV30 and TRBJ2-1; D not certain. The germline V and J ends were trimmed by 4 bases and 2 bases, with 12 bases remaining between them. This CDR3 has 14 residues. The V gene's germline CDR1 is GTSNPN and CDR2 SVGIG (reference sequence). This chain's CDR3 is CAWTLGLAYNEQFF. Written as DNA, the CDR3 is TGTGCCTGGACTTTAGGGCTAGCCTACAATGAGCAGTTCTTC.

V gene TRBV21-1 combines with J gene TRBJ1-2. TRBV21-1 is classified as a pseudogene. The CDR3 is made up of 14 amino acids. Here the CDR3 DNA reads TGTGCCAGCAGCAAAGGAGCCTGGGGCTATGGCTACACCTTC. Its translation is CASSKGAWGYGYTF.

The chain recombines TRBV6-6 with TRBJ2-7; D may be TRBD2 (5 bases). Germline values: CDR1 MNHNY, CDR2 SVGAGI (reference sequence). The CDR3 consists of 16 residues. Trimming shortened V by 5 bases and J by 0 bases, and 17 bases separated the two germline ends. The DNA for the CDR3 is TGTGCCAGCAGTACGACACAGCGGCACAACTCCTACGAGCAGTACTTC. This translates into CASSTTQRHNSYEQYF.

V and J are TRBV6-5 and TRBJ1-2; D remains unclear. CDR1 MNHEY and CDR2 SVGAGI come from the germline V gene. V was cut by 0 bases and J by 3 bases, with 8 bases left in between. The CDR3 consists of 14 residues. The DNA of the CDR3 is TGTGCCAGCAGTTACTCGACTCAACACTATGGCTACACCTTC. Translating gives CASSYSTQHYGYTF.

The rearrangement links TRBV19 to TRBJ1-1; 9 nucleotides align to TRBD1. Germline CDR1 and CDR2: LNHDA and SQIVND (reference sequence). Trimming cost V 5 bases and J 4 bases; bases outside gene matches: 8. The length of the CDR3 is 15 residues. This chain's CDR3 is CASSPRTGEGTEAFF. The CDR3 nucleotides read TGTGCCAGTAGTCCGCGGACAGGGGAGGGCACTGAAGCTTTCTTT.

The genes are TRBV2 and TRBJ2-5; a possible D gene is TRBD1 (6 bases). Per the germline V gene, CDR1 is SNHLY and CDR2 is FYNNEI. This CDR3 contains 15 residues. The germline V and J ends were trimmed by 7 bases and 2 bases, with 17 bases remaining between them. In DNA form, the CDR3 reads TGTGCCAGCACCTTGGGACGGACAGATCAAGAGACCCAGTACTTC. Encoded protein: CASTLGRTDQETQYF. The full variable domain, its missing parts supplied by reference TRBV2 and TRBJ2-5, is EPEVTQTPSHQVTQMGQEVILRCVPISNHLYFYWYRQILGQKVEFLVSFYNNEISEKSEIFDDQFSVERPDGSNFTLKIRSTKLEDSAMYFCASTLGRTDQETQYFGPGTRLLVL.

This clone was detected once. This rearrangement joins TRBV11-2 to TRBJ2-2; D call uncertain. V lost 7 bases and J 5 bases, leaving 20 bases between the germline ends. Germline V CDR1 and CDR2: SGHAT, FQNNGV. The CDR3 totals 16 residues. The CDR3 region has the DNA TGTGCCAGCACCTCGGCAGGCGGCTGGAATACCGGGGAGCTGTTTTTT. Translation gives CASTSAGGWNTGELFF.